The 13 T cell receptor beta chains below come from one sample, sequenced in a study of read filtering for tumor transcriptome and immune sequencing. This library used approximately 370 ng RNA and molecular barcoded adaptors spanning alpha/delta and beta/gamma chains. TCRdb passed the reads through MiXCR, listing each CDR3 protein once. This table holds about 39,000 distinct CDR3 sequences, 14% found once. Sequenced sample: a population of CD138-negative cells sorted from bone marrow. Source of these receptors: a donor over 35 with multiple myeloma.

The sample holds many counts of this clonotype. The genes are TRBV20-1 and TRBJ2-7; a weak D match, TRBD2 (5 bases). Looked up from germline, CDR1 is DFQATT and CDR2 is SNEGSKA (reference sequence). V gave up 1 base and J gave up 0 bases, with 13 bases separating them. The CDR3 consists of 15 residues. The chain's CDR3 is CSARGERLISYEQYF. The CDR3 nucleotides read TGCAGTGCTAGAGGGGAGCGGCTAATCTCCTACGAGCAGTACTTC.

This clonotype was observed many times. V usage is TRBV7-2 and J usage is TRBJ2-3, with D unresolved. This CDR3 spans 15 amino acids. Germline V gives CDR1 SGHTA, CDR2 FQGNSA. With 4 bases removed from V and 0 bases from J, the gap between germline ends came to 11 bases. The CDR3 nucleotides read TGTGCCAGCAGCTCCGACGGTGCTAGCACAGATACGCAGTATTTT. It specifies CASSSDGASTDTQYF.

The sample holds a few counts of this clonotype. The chain employs TRBV12-3 or TRBV12-4 and TRBJ2-2, with a weak D call TRBD1 (5 bases). V was pared by 6 bases and J by 2 bases, with 7 bases between. The CDR3 runs 13 residues. In nucleotides, the CDR3 is TGTGCCAGCAGGACAGACAACACCGGGGAGCTGTTTTTT. Its translation is CASRTDNTGELFF.

This clonotype was seen many times. This CDR3 is CASTLGGNTIYF. CDR3 DNA: TGTGCCAGCACCCTAGGGGGAAACACCATATATTTT. The V call is TRBV28, the J call TRBJ1-3; D is unresolved. V dropped 7 bases and J dropped 4 bases, with 8 bases sitting between them. CDR1 is MDHEN and CDR2 is SYDVKM in the germline V gene. This CDR3 is 12 amino acids long.

This clonotype is deemed medium-sized (0.01 to 0.1%). V is TRBV7-9 and J is TRBJ2-1; no firm D call. CDR3 length: 14 residues. V was trimmed by 5 bases and J by 0 bases, leaving 8 bases between them. CDR1 SEHNR and CDR2 FQNEAQ come from the germline V gene (reference sequence). The CDR3 here is CASSELSSYNEQFF. The DNA of the CDR3 is TGTGCCAGCAGCGAACTTAGCTCCTACAATGAGCAGTTCTTC.

The table lists this clonotype with many counts. This chain uses TRBV9 with TRBJ2-1; D not resolved. The CDR3 length is 13 residues. Germline loops: CDR1 SGDLS, CDR2 YYNGEE. Trimming took 2 bases from V and 7 from J, leaving 10 bases between them. As DNA, the CDR3 is TGTGCCAGCAGCGTCACCATTTCGAATGAGCAGTTCTTC. Translation gives CASSVTISNEQFF.

This clonotype has at least ten counts. V gene TRBV5-1 combines with J gene TRBJ2-3; 10 bases are a match to TRBD2. Trimming cost V 0 bases and J 6 bases; bases outside gene matches: 1. This CDR3 spans 14 amino acids. Germline-derived CDR1 and CDR2 are SGHRS and YFSETQ. CDR3 amino acids: CASSLEAGGDTQYF. The CDR3 coding sequence is TGCGCCAGCAGCTTGGAAGCGGGGGGGGATACGCAGTATTTT.

This clonotype was observed many times. The chain links TRBV18 to TRBJ2-2, with 11 bases lining up with TRBD2. J gave up 1 base and V 3 bases, and 1 base lay outside the gene matches. The germline CDR1 and CDR2 sequences are KGHSH and LQKENI. CDR3 length: 16 amino acids. The CDR3 DNA follows: TGTGCCAGCTCACCGGGACTAGCGGAGAACACCGGGGAGCTGTTTTTT. The encoded protein is CASSPGLAENTGELFF.

This clonotype was observed at least ten times. The rearrangement links TRBV5-1 to TRBJ1-1; D is unresolved. Germline V gene data show CDR1 as SGHRS and CDR2 as YFSETQ. V was trimmed by 0 bases and J by 2 bases, leaving 8 bases between them. The CDR3 contains 14 residues. The CDR3 protein is CASSLAGTNTEAFF. CDR3 nucleotides: TGCGCCAGCAGCTTGGCCGGCACCAACACTGAAGCTTTCTTT.

In its sample, this clonotype was seen many times. In DNA, the CDR3 is TGCGCCAGCAGCTCCTCCGGGACAGTATACAATGAGCAGTTCTTC. The encoded protein is CASSSSGTVYNEQFF. This chain links TRBV5-1 with TRBJ2-1, with 7 bases lining up with TRBD1. This CDR3 spans 15 amino acids. V lost 3 bases and J lost 4; bases outside the gene matches: 7. The germline CDR1 and CDR2 sequences are SGHRS and YFSETQ.

This clonotype came up many times. V gene TRBV28 combines with J gene TRBJ2-3; D assignment may be TRBD1 or TRBD2 (5 bases each). V shed 8 bases and J shed 3 bases, with 21 bases lying between them. Germline-derived CDR1 and CDR2 are MDHEN and SYDVKM. The CDR3 runs to 16 residues. The CDR3 spells CASGVGGRLRTDTQYF. The CDR3 bases are TGTGCCAGCGGAGTTGGGGGACGCCTAAGAACAGATACGCAGTATTTT.

A few counts support this clonotype. The CDR3 protein is CSARREPTEAFF. The CDR3 DNA reads as TGCAGTGCTAGAAGGGAGCCCACTGAAGCTTTCTTT. This sequence joins TRBV20-1 and TRBJ1-1; D call uncertain. The V end lost 2 bases, the J end lost 4 bases, and 8 bases lay between the germline ends. CDR1 and CDR2 from the germline V gene are DFQATT and SNEGSKA (reference sequence). CDR3 length: 12 amino acids.

This clonotype was found many times. The rearrangement uses TRBV6-6 and TRBJ1-4; no firm D call. CDR1 and CDR2 (germline): MNHNY, SVGAGI (reference sequence). V was pared by 10 bases and J by 0 bases, with 15 bases between. The CDR3 spans 15 residues. CDR3 sequence reads: CATNRKGTTNEKLFF. CDR3 bases: TGTGCCACCAATCGTAAAGGGACAACTAATGAAAAACTGTTTTTT.